Listed below are T cell receptor beta chains from one sample, sequenced in a study of blood T cell repertoires in COVID-19. The repertoire was sequenced with immunoSEQ multiplex PCR; TCRdb's copy has only in-frame clones and lacks some. The sample records a few hundred thousand clones, over 75% being singletons. The specimen was peripheral blood. The receptors shown here come from a woman aged 70 to 79 with COVID-19, enrolled during active disease. Both conserved end residues are part of each CDR3. The D gene is left open where the match is weak. Only some rows state a clone size, as once, few, many or a class for expanded clones.

CDR3nt,CDR3aa,j_gene,v_gene,d_gene,abundance
TGTGCCAGCAGCTTAAAAGGAGGTCTTGAAGCTTTCTTT,CASSLKGGLEAFF,TRBJ1-1,TRBV7-9,.,.
TGTGCCAGCAGTGTCGCGGGTCATACGCAGTATTTT,CASSVAGHTQYF,TRBJ2-3,TRBV12-3/TRBV12-4,.,.
TGTGCCAGTAGTTCAACCTATAGCAATCAGCCCCAGCATTTT,CASSSTYSNQPQHF,TRBJ1-5,TRBV19,.,.
TGCGCCAGCAGCCGATATCCTAGCGGGGGAGTGGACAATGAGCAGTTCTTC,CASSRYPSGGVDNEQFF,TRBJ2-1,TRBV4-3,TRBD2,once
TGTGCCAGCAGTCCAAACCCGGGACAGCAAAACACTGAAGCTTTCTTT,CASSPNPGQQNTEAFF,TRBJ1-1,TRBV6-6,TRBD1,.
TGTGCCAGTACCCTTGGCCGACAGGGAGACACTGAAGCTTTCTTT,CASTLGRQGDTEAFF,TRBJ1-1,TRBV19,TRBD1,once
TGTGCCAGCAGCTTAGACAGCAGCAATCAGCCCCAGCATTTT,CASSLDSSNQPQHF,TRBJ1-5,TRBV7-2,.,few
TGTGCCAGCAGTTTGAACCGGGGTCGCGCCACTGAAGCTTTCTTT,CASSLNRGRATEAFF,TRBJ1-1,TRBV6-5,.,.
TGTGCCTGGAGCCAGTTGAACACCGGGGAGCTGTTTTTT,CAWSQLNTGELFF,TRBJ2-2,TRBV30,.,once
TGCGCCAGCAGCTTTGGGGCAGGGTCGGAAAATGAGCAGTTCTTC,CASSFGAGSENEQFF,TRBJ2-1,TRBV5-1,.,.
TGTGCCAGTAGTGTTGACAGGAACACTGAAGCTTTCTTT,CASSVDRNTEAFF,TRBJ1-1,TRBV19,.,once
TGTGCCAGCAGCTTGACCCGGGGTAACACTGAAGCTTTCTTT,CASSLTRGNTEAFF,TRBJ1-1,TRBV5-4,.,.
TGTGCCAGCTCACCAGGGCTAGCGGACCGTTACGAGCAGTACTTC,CASSPGLADRYEQYF,TRBJ2-7,TRBV18,TRBD2,once
TGTGCCAGCAGCCCCCTAGCGGGAGGGCCCAACGAGCAGTACTTC,CASSPLAGGPNEQYF,TRBJ2-7,TRBV9,TRBD2,.
TGTGCCAGCAGCTTTCTAGCGGACACCGGGGAGCTGTTTTTT,CASSFLADTGELFF,TRBJ2-2,TRBV5-4,TRBD2,.
TGTGCCAGCAGCCAGGCCCAGACCGGGGAGCTGTTTTTT,CASSQAQTGELFF,TRBJ2-2,TRBV3-1/TRBV3-2,.,.
TGTGCCAGCTCACCAGGTAGGAGCTCCTACAATGAGCAGTTCTTC,CASSPGRSSYNEQFF,TRBJ2-1,TRBV18,.,once
TGCGCCAGCAGCCAGGTCCCGGGACAGTTACACTATGGCTACACCTTC,CASSQVPGQLHYGYTF,TRBJ1-2,TRBV4-1,TRBD1,.
TGTGCCAGCCACGCAAGGGAGAGGACAGATACGCAGTATTTT,CASHARERTDTQYF,TRBJ2-3,TRBV2,.,.
TGCGCCAGCAGCCAAGGACTAGCGGGAAAATCCTACGAGCAGTACTTC,CASSQGLAGKSYEQYF,TRBJ2-7,TRBV4-1,TRBD2,.
TGTGCCAGCAGTTATGGCTCGGCAGCGCTTGGCTACACCTTC,CASSYGSAALGYTF,TRBJ1-2,TRBV6-2/TRBV6-3,.,.
TGTGCCAGCAGCCTCTTCGCAGGCCGAACTGAAGCTTTCTTT,CASSLFAGRTEAFF,TRBJ1-1,TRBV7-9,.,.
TGTGCCAGCAGCTTGGCCCCGTCCGACACTGAAGCTTTCTTT,CASSLAPSDTEAFF,TRBJ1-1,TRBV5-5,.,.
TGTGCCAGCAGCGTAGCTATTTCAGATACGCAGTATTTT,CASSVAISDTQYF,TRBJ2-3,TRBV9,.,.
TGTGCCAGCAGCCCCCGTGGGGAGGCCAATGAGCAGTTCTTC,CASSPRGEANEQFF,TRBJ2-1,TRBV7-2,.,.
TGTGCCAGCAGTTACTACAGGGGGTTTCGGGAGACCCAGTACTTC,CASSYYRGFRETQYF,TRBJ2-5,TRBV6-2/TRBV6-3,TRBD1,.
TGTGCCAGCAGCTTGGAGGAATTAACTCAGCCCCAGCATTTT,CASSLEELTQPQHF,TRBJ1-5,TRBV7-2,.,.
TGTGCCAGCAGTTATCTCGGGACAGAGAATGAAAAACTGTTTTTT,CASSYLGTENEKLFF,TRBJ1-4,TRBV6-5,TRBD1,.
TGTGCCAGCAGTCCCTCATCTAGCGATACGCAGTATTTT,CASSPSSSDTQYF,TRBJ2-3,TRBV6-2/TRBV6-3,.,.
TGTGCCAGCAAAGACAGGGGTATGGGGTCCTACGAGCAGTACTTC,CASKDRGMGSYEQYF,TRBJ2-7,TRBV6-6,TRBD1,.
TGTGCCAGCAGTGTCGACAGGGTGAATCAGCCCCAGCATTTT,CASSVDRVNQPQHF,TRBJ1-5,TRBV2,TRBD1,.
TGTGCCAGCAGTGAGGAGTATAATTCACCCCTCCACTTT,CASSEEYNSPLHF,TRBJ1-6,TRBV6-4,.,.
TGTGCCAGCAGTTACACTTTCAATCAGCCCCAGCATTTT,CASSYTFNQPQHF,TRBJ1-5,TRBV6-5,.,.
TGTGCCAGCAGCCCTCGACAGGGGGCGCTGAACACTGAAGCTTTCTTT,CASSPRQGALNTEAFF,TRBJ1-1,TRBV3-1/TRBV3-2,TRBD1,.
TGTGCCAGTAGTACAGGGGACACTCTTGGAAACACCATATATTTT,CASSTGDTLGNTIYF,TRBJ1-3,TRBV19,.,.
TGTGCCAGCTCCCGAGATTACTACAATGAGCAGTTCTTC,CASSRDYYNEQFF,TRBJ2-1,TRBV18,.,.
TGTGCCAGCGGGACTAGCGGGAGGGAGACCCAGTACTTC,CASGTSGRETQYF,TRBJ2-5,TRBV7-9,TRBD2,once
TGTGCCAGCAGCTTGACAGGGAGACTAGATACGCAGTATTTT,CASSLTGRLDTQYF,TRBJ2-3,TRBV7-3,TRBD1,once
TGTGCCAGCAGTTTATACGGCCTAGCGGGAGTGGATGAGCAGTTCTTC,CASSLYGLAGVDEQFF,TRBJ2-1,TRBV27,TRBD2,.